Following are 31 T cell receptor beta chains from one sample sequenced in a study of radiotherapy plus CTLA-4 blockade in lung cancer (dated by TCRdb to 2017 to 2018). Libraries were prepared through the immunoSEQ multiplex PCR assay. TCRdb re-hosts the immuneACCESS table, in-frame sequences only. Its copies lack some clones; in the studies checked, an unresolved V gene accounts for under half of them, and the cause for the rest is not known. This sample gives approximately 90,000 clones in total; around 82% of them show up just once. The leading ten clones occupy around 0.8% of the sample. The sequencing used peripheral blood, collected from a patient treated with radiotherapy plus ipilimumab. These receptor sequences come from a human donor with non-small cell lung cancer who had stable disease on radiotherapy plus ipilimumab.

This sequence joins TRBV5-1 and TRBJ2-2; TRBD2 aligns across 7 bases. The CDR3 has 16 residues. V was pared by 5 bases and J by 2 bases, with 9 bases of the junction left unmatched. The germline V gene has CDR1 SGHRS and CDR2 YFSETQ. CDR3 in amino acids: CASSERGVENTGELFF. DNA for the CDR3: TGCGCCAGCAGTGAACGGGGGGTAGAAAACACCGGGGAGCTGTTTTTT.

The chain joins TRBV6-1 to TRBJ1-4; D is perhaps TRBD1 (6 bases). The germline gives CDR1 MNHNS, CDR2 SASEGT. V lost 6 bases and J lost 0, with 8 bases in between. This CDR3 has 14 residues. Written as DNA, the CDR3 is TGTGCCAGCAGAGGGGGGGCAACTAATGAAAAACTGTTTTTT. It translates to CASRGGATNEKLFF.

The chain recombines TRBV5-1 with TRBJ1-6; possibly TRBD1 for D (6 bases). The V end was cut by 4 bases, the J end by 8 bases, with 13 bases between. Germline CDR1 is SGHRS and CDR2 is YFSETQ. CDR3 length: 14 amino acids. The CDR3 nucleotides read TGCGCCAGCAGCCGGACAAGGGGGGATTCACCCCTCCACTTT. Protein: CASSRTRGDSPLHF.

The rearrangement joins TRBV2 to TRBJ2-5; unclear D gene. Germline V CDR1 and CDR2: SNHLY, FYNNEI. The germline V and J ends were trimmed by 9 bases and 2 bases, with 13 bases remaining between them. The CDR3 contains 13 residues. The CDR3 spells CASGEINQETQYF. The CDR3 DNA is TGTGCCAGTGGCGAGATCAATCAAGAGACCCAGTACTTC.

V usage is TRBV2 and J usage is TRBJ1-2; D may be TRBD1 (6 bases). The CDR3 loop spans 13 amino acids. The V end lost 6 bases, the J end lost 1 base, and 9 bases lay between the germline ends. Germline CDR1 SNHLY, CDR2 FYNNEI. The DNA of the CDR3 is TGTGCCAGCAGACAGGGACTTAACTATGGCTACACCTTC. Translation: CASRQGLNYGYTF. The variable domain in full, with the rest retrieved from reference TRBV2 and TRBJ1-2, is EPEVTQTPSHQVTQMGQEVILRCVPISNHLYFYWYRQILGQKVEFLVSFYNNEISEKSEIFDDQFSVERPDGSNFTLKIRSTKLEDSAMYFCASRQGLNYGYTFGSGTRLTVV.

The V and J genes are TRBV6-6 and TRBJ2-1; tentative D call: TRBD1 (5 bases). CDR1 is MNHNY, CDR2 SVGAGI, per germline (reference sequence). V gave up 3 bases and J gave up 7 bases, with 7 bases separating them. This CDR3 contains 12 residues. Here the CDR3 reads CASSYAGNEQFF. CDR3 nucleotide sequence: TGTGCCAGCAGTTATGCAGGGAATGAGCAGTTCTTC.

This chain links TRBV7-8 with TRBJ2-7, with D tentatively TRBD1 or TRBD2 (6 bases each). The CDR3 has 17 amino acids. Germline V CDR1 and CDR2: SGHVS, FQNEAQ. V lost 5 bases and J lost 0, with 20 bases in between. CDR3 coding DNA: TGTGCCAGCAGCGGGGGGCTAATGGGGGTAGACTCCTACGAGCAGTACTTC. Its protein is CASSGGLMGVDSYEQYF.

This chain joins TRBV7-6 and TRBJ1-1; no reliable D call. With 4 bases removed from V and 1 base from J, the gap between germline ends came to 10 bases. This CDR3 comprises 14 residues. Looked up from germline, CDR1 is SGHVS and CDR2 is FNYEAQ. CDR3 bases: TGTGCCAGCAGCTCGGACCTCCAGAACACTGAAGCTTTCTTT. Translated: CASSSDLQNTEAFF.

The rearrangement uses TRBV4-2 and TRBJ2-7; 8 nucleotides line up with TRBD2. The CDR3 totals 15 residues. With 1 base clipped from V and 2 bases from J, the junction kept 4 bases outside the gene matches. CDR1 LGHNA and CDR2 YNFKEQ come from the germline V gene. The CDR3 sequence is CASSQAAGGAYEQYF. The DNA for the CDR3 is TGTGCCAGCAGCCAAGCTGCGGGGGGCGCCTACGAGCAGTACTTC.

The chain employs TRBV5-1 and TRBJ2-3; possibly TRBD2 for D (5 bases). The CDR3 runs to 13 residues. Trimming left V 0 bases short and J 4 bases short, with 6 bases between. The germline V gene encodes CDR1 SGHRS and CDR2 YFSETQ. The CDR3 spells CASSLDGADTQYF. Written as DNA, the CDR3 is TGCGCCAGCAGCTTGGACGGGGCAGATACGCAGTATTTT.

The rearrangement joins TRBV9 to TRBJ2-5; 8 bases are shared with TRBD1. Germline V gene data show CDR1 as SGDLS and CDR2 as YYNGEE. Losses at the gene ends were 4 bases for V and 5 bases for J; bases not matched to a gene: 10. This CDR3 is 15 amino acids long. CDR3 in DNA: TGTGCCAGCAGCCCAAACCTGGGACAGGCGGAGACCCAGTACTTC. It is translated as CASSPNLGQAETQYF.

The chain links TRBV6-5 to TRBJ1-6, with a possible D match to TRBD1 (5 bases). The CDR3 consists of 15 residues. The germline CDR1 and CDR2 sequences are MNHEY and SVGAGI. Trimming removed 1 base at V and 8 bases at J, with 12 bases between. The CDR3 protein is CASSYFGGSYSPLHF. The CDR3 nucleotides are TGTGCCAGCAGTTACTTCGGGGGTTCGTATTCACCCCTCCACTTT.

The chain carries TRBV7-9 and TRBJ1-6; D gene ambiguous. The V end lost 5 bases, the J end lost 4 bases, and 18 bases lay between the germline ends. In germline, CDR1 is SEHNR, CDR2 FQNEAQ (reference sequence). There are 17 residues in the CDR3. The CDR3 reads CASSAPESGRYNSPLHF. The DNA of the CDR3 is TGTGCCAGCAGCGCCCCCGAATCGGGTCGATATAATTCACCCCTCCACTTT.

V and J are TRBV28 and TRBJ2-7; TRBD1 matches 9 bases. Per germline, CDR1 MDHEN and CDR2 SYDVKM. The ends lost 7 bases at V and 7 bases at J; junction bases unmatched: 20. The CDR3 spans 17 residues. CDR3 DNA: TGTGCCAGCAACTTGGGGACAGGGCCCCTTAAGGGGGGAGAGCAGTACTTC. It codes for CASNLGTGPLKGGEQYF.

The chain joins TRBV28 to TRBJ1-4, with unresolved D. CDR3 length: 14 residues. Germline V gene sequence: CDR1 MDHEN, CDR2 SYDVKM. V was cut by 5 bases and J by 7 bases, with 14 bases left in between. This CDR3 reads CASSLTQKGEKLFF. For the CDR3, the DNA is TGTGCCAGCAGTCTTACACAAAAGGGTGAAAAACTGTTTTTT.

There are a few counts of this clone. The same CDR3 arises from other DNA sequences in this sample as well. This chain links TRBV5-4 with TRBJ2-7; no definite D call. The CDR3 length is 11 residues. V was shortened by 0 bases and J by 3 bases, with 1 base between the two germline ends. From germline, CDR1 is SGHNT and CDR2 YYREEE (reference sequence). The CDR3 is CASSLDYEQYF. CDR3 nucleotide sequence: TGTGCCAGCAGCTTGGACTACGAGCAGTACTTC. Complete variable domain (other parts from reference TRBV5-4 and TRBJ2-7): ETGVTQSPTHLIKTRGQQVTLRCSSQSGHNTVSWYQQALGQGPQFIFQYYREEENGRGNFPPRFSGLQFPNYSSELNVNALELDDSALYLCASSLDYEQYFGPGTRLTVT.

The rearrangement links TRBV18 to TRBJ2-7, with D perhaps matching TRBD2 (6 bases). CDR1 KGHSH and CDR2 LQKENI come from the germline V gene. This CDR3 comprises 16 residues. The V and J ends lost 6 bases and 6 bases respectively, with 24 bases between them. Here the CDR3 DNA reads TGTGCCAGCTCGTCCCCCCACGGGAGTTACCCTTTCGAGCAGTACTTC. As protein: CASSSPHGSYPFEQYF.

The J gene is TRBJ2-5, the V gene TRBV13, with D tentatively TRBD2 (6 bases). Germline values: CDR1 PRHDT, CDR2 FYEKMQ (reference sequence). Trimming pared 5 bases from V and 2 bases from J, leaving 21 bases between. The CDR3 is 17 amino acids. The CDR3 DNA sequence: TGTGCCAGCAGCCCCCCATGGGACTCCGAAGATCAAGAGACCCAGTACTTC. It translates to CASSPPWDSEDQETQYF.

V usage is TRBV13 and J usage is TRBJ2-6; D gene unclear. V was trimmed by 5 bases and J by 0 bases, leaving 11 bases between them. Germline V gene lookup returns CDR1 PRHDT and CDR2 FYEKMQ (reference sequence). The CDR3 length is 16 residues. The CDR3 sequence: CASSDRRLSGANVLTF. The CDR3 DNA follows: TGTGCCAGCAGCGATCGACGGCTCTCTGGGGCCAACGTCCTGACTTTC.

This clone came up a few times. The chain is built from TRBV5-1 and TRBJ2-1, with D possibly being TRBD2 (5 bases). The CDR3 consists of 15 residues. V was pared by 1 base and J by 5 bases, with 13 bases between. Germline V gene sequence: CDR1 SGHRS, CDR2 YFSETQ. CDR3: CASSLFVTTNNEQFF. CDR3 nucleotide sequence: TGCGCCAGCAGCTTGTTCGTGACTACCAACAATGAGCAGTTCTTC.

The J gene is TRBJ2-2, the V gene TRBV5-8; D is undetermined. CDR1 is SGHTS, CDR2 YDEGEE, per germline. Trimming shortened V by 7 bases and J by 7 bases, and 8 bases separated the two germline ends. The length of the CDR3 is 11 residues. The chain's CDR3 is CASARFGELFF. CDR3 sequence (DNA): TGTGCCAGCGCCCGTTTCGGGGAGCTGTTTTTT.

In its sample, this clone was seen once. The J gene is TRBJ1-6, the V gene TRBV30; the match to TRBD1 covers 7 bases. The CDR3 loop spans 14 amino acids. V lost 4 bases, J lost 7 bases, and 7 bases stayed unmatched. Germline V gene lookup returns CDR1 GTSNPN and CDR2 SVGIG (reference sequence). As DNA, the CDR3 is TGTGCCTGGATGAACGGACAGGAAAATTCACCCCTCCACTTT. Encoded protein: CAWMNGQENSPLHF.

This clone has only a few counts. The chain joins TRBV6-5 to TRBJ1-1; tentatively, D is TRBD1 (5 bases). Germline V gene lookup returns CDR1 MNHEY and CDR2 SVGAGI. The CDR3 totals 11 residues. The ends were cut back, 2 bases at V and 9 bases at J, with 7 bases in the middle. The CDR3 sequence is CASSYGGKAFF. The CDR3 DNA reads TGTGCCAGCAGTTACGGGGGGAAAGCTTTCTTT.

The CDR3 is CASNPTGSTGNTIYF. The CDR3 DNA follows: TGTGCCAGCAACCCGACAGGGTCTACTGGAAACACCATATATTTT. This chain uses TRBV7-2 with TRBJ1-3, with 7 bases matching TRBD1. The germline V gene encodes CDR1 SGHTA and CDR2 FQGNSA. CDR3 size: 15 residues. V was clipped by 7 bases and J by 2 bases; unmatched bases: 8. The variable domain in full, completed from reference TRBV7-2 and TRBJ1-3, reads GAGVSQSPSNKVTEKGKDVELRCDPISGHTALYWYRQSLGQGLEFLIYFQGNSAPDKSGLPSDRFSAERTGGSVSTLTIQRTQQEDSAVYLCASNPTGSTGNTIYFGEGSWLTVV.

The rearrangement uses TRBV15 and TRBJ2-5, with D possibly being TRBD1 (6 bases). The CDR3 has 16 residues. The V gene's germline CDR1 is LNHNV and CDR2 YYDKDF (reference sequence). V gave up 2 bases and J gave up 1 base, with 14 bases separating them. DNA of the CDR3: TGTGCCACCAGCAGATCAGGACAGCCTGCCCAAGAGACCCAGTACTTC. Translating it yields CATSRSGQPAQETQYF.

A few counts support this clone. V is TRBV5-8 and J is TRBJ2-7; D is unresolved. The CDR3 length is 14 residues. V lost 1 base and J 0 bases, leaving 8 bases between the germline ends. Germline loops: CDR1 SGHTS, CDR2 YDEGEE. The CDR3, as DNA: TGTGCCAGCAGCTTGTCACCCTCCTCCTACGAGCAGTACTTC. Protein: CASSLSPSSYEQYF. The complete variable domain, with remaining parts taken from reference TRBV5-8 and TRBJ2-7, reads EAGVTQSPTHLIKTRGQQATLRCSPISGHTSVYWYQQALGLGLQFLLWYDEGEERNRGNFPPRFSGRQFPNYSSELNVNALELEDSALYLCASSLSPSSYEQYFGPGTRLTVT.

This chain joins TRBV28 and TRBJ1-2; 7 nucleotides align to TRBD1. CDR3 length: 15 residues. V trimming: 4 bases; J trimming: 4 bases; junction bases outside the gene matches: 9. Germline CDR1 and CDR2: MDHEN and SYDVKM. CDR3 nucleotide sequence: TGTGCCAGCAGTTACCAGGGGGGCCCTATCTATGGCTACACCTTC. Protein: CASSYQGGPIYGYTF.

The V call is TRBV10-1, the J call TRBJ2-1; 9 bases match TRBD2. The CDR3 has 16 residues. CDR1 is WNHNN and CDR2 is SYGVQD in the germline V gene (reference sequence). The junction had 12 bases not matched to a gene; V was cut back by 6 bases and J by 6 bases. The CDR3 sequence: CASSPPGAGGGNEQFF. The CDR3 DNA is TGCGCCAGCAGCCCTCCTGGAGCGGGGGGAGGCAATGAGCAGTTCTTC.

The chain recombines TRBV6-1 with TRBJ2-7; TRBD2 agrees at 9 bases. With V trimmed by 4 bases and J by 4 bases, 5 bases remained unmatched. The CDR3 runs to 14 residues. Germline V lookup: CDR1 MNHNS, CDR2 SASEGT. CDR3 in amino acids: CASSAAGGGYEQYF. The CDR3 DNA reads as TGTGCCAGCAGTGCTGCGGGAGGGGGGTACGAGCAGTACTTC.

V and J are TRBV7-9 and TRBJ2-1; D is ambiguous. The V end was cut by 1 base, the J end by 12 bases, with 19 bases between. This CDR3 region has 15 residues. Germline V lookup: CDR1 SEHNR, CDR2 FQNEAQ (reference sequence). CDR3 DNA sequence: TGTGCCAGCAGCTTAGGAGGCGTAGGGTCTGAGGCGCAGTTCTTC. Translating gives CASSLGGVGSEAQFF.

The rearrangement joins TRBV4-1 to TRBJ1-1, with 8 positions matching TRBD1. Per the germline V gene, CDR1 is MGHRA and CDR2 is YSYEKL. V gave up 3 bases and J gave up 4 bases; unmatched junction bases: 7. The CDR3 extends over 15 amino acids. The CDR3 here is CASSHPGQGVTEAFF. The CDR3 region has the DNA TGCGCCAGCAGCCATCCCGGACAGGGCGTCACTGAAGCTTTCTTT.